The rows below give T cell receptor beta chains drawn from one sample of a study of beta chain features in type 1 diabetes. Produced via immunoSEQ multiplex PCR; TCRdb's table is partial and in-frame only. The sample lists approximately 250,000 clones; 9.5% to 13% were seen once. Specimen: naive CD4+ T cells from blood. The receptor set was obtained from a man between 25 and 39 years old with type 1 diabetes. The CDR3 runs from the conserved cysteine through the conserved F or W. The D gene is left open where the match is weak. Some rows have no size entry. The others give once, few or many, or a class for an expanded clone.

abundance: few; j_gene: TRBJ2-2; v_gene: TRBV29-1; d_gene: TRBD1; len: 17; CDR3nt: TGCAGCGTTGCAAAGATCTCCGGGACAGGGAACACCGGGGAGCTGTTTTTT; CDR3aa: CSVAKISGTGNTGELFF
abundance: few; j_gene: TRBJ2-5; v_gene: TRBV4-3; d_gene: -; len: 14; CDR3nt: TGCGCCAGCAGCCCGATGCCGGGCCAAGAGACCCAGTACTTC; CDR3aa: CASSPMPGQETQYF
abundance: few; j_gene: TRBJ1-5; v_gene: TRBV2; d_gene: TRBD1; len: 15; CDR3nt: TGTGCCAGCAGCCCGGGACAGGCGGGCAATCAGCCCCAGCATTTT; CDR3aa: CASSPGQAGNQPQHF
abundance: -; j_gene: TRBJ2-3; v_gene: TRBV11-2; d_gene: -; len: 15; CDR3nt: TGTGCCAGCAGCGAGACTAGTCCGGACACAGATACGCAGTATTTT; CDR3aa: CASSETSPDTDTQYF
abundance: -; j_gene: TRBJ2-7; v_gene: TRBV2; d_gene: TRBD1; len: 12; CDR3nt: TGCGCCACCCGGGACAGGGGCTACGAGCAGTACTTC; CDR3aa: CATRDRGYEQYF
abundance: -; j_gene: TRBJ1-1; v_gene: TRBV2; d_gene: -; len: 14; CDR3nt: TGTGCCAGCAGCCTTTGGGGCGGGAACACTGAAGCTTTCTTT; CDR3aa: CASSLWGGNTEAFF
abundance: -; j_gene: TRBJ2-4; v_gene: TRBV29-1; d_gene: -; len: 15; CDR3nt: TGCAGCGTTTCTCAGGGGAGTTTAGCCAAAAACATTCAGTACTTC; CDR3aa: CSVSQGSLAKNIQYF
abundance: few; j_gene: TRBJ2-4; v_gene: TRBV5-4; d_gene: -; len: 14; CDR3nt: TGTGCCAGCAGCTCCCCGACAGTAACGAACATTCAGTACTTC; CDR3aa: CASSSPTVTNIQYF
abundance: few; j_gene: TRBJ2-6; v_gene: TRBV5-1; d_gene: -; len: 16; CDR3nt: TGCGCCAGCAGCTTGGTGGTCGGGTCTGGGGCCAACGTCCTGACTTTC; CDR3aa: CASSLVVGSGANVLTF
abundance: few; j_gene: TRBJ2-4; v_gene: TRBV7-9; d_gene: -; len: 15; CDR3nt: TGTGCCAGCAGCCGAACAGGGATAGCCAAAAACATTCAGTACTTC; CDR3aa: CASSRTGIAKNIQYF
abundance: few; j_gene: TRBJ1-5; v_gene: TRBV30; d_gene: -; len: 13; CDR3nt: TGTGCCTGGAGTGAAAGGGGGTCTCAGCCCCAGCATTTT; CDR3aa: CAWSERGSQPQHF
abundance: few; j_gene: TRBJ1-4; v_gene: TRBV2; d_gene: -; len: 11; CDR3nt: TGTGCCAGCATGATGAGCGTTCTCCTGTTTTTT; CDR3aa: CASMMSVLLFF
abundance: -; j_gene: TRBJ2-3; v_gene: TRBV19; d_gene: -; len: 16; CDR3nt: TGTGCCAGTAGAAAACGGGCGCTAGCTAGCACAGATACGCAGTATTTT; CDR3aa: CASRKRALASTDTQYF